The 15 T cell receptor beta chains in this list originate from one sample, sequenced in a study of synovial regulatory T cells in juvenile arthritis (dated by TCRdb to between 2015 and 2016). Libraries came from the immunoSEQ multiplex PCR assay. TCRdb's version of the immuneACCESS table is confined to in-frame rearrangements and falls short of the full clone set. An unresolved V gene accounts for under half of the shortfall where checked; the remainder is of unknown origin. The table for this sample lists 10,000 or so clones. Around 2% of the sample comes from the top ten. The sample consisted of Treg cells from blood. Interpreted using the paper, the cell subset or site label stands for: remaining (HLA-DR-negative) circulating blood Treg cells. Receptor source: a donor younger than 30 with juvenile idiopathic arthritis.

V and J are TRBV27 and TRBJ2-7; TCRdb's D call of TRBD2 is untestable without DNA. CDR1 is MNHEY, CDR2 SMNVEV, per germline (reference sequence). The CDR3 contains 16 residues. The DNA sequence is not available. The CDR3 is CASSLGGSINPYEQYF.

The chain has TRBV19 and TRBJ1-5. Germline V gene lookup returns CDR1 LNHDA and CDR2 SQIVND (reference sequence). This CDR3 spans 15 amino acids. Only the protein is on record. The CDR3 is CASSISGRADQPQHF.

The V call is TRBV20-1, the J call TRBJ2-3; TCRdb returns TRBD2, unconfirmable since there is no DNA. Germline values: CDR1 DFQATT, CDR2 SNEGSKA (reference sequence). This CDR3 comprises 11 residues. The entry carries no DNA sequence. CDR3 protein: CSAGEGLTQYF.

This chain links TRBV25-1 with TRBJ2-3; TCRdb's D call, TRBD1, is unchecked because there is no DNA. The CDR3 has 13 amino acids. No coding sequence is recorded. Germline CDR1 MGHDK, CDR2 SYGVNS. CDR3 sequence: CASRQGAGDTQYF.

The CDR3 is CAIGRGTGANVLTF. V gene TRBV10-3 combines with J gene TRBJ2-6; the D gene TCRdb calls, TRBD1, cannot be checked with no DNA. CDR3 length equals 14 residues. DNA is not recorded here. Per germline, CDR1 ENHRY and CDR2 SYGVKD.

The chain uses TRBV18 and TRBJ1-1; TCRdb's D call, TRBD1, is unchecked because there is no DNA. Germline V lookup: CDR1 KGHSH, CDR2 LQKENI. This CDR3 has 15 residues. No DNA sequence is on record. The CDR3 loop reads CASSPLGPRYTEAFF.

This chain links TRBV10-3 with TRBJ1-5; with no DNA, the TCRdb D assignment of TRBD1 cannot be verified. This CDR3 has 13 amino acids. Nucleotide data are not available. Germline V CDR1 and CDR2: ENHRY, SYGVKD. CDR3 loop: CAISPQGDQPQHF.

The V and J genes are TRBV7-9 and TRBJ2-3. The CDR3 has 14 amino acids. The protein alone is recorded here. CDR1 is SEHNR and CDR2 is FQNEAQ in the germline V gene (reference sequence). This CDR3 reads CASSPRTRTDTQYF.

The genes are TRBV6-5 and TRBJ1-6. The germline CDR1 and CDR2 sequences are MNHEY and SVGAGI. CDR3 length: 14 residues. The DNA sequence is not available. CDR3 loop: CASSPDGYNSPLHF.

This rearrangement joins TRBV4-2 to TRBJ1-2. This CDR3 contains 14 residues. The protein alone is recorded here. CDR1 LGHNA and CDR2 YNFKEQ come from the germline V gene. CDR3 sequence reads: CASSQVSRGYGYTF.

This rearrangement joins TRBV7-2 to TRBJ1-4. CDR1 is SGHTA and CDR2 is FQGNSA in the germline V gene. The CDR3 extends over 19 amino acids. No nucleotide data were recorded. The CDR3 here is CASSTGRRSGFGHREKLFF. The whole variable domain, filled in from reference TRBV7-2 and TRBJ1-4, reads GAGVSQSPSNKVTEKGKDVELRCDPISGHTALYWYRQSLGQGLEFLIYFQGNSAPDKSGLPSDRFSAERTGGSVSTLTIQRTQQEDSAVYLCASSTGRRSGFGHREKLFFGSGTQLSVL.

The chain recombines TRBV6-6 with TRBJ1-1; TCRdb outputs TRBD1, but without DNA this stays unchecked. Germline V gene lookup returns CDR1 MNHNY and CDR2 SVGAGI (reference sequence). CDR3 length: 13 residues. DNA was not recorded. CDR3 sequence: CASRQGVFTEAFF.

The chain combines TRBV18 with TRBJ1-5; the TCRdb D gene call, TRBD1, has no DNA to confirm it. Germline V CDR1 and CDR2: KGHSH, LQKENI. CDR3 length: 14 amino acids. No DNA appears here. CDR3 region: CASSQGYSNQPQHF.

This chain links TRBV28 with TRBJ2-5; TCRdb's D call, TRBD1, is unchecked because there is no DNA. The CDR3 is 14 residues long. The entry carries no DNA sequence. Germline lookup yields CDR1 MDHEN and CDR2 SYDVKM. The chain's CDR3 is CASSSPGQQETQYF.

The chain employs TRBV29-1 and TRBJ2-1; TCRdb gives TRBD1 as the D gene, but with no DNA this cannot be confirmed. The CDR3 runs 16 residues. The nucleotide record is missing. CDR1 is SQVTM, CDR2 ANQGSEA, per germline. The CDR3: CSVPGAWTGATGEQFF.